These 31 T cell receptor beta chains were all obtained from the same sample, sequenced in a study of OX40 agonist ivuxolimab in advanced cancers. Sequencing used immunoSEQ multiplex PCR; TCRdb keeps in-frame clones, though not all of them. Among tens of thousands of clones, around 84% were seen once, and the ten largest hold 1.6%. The sequencing here drew on CD4+ or CD8+ T cells sorted from blood, taken in a trial of the OX40 agonist ivuxolimab. These receptors were obtained from an adult with an advanced solid tumor such as melanoma, head and neck, liver or kidney cancer.

The chain couples TRBV10-3 to TRBJ2-7; D ambiguous. Trimming stripped 4 bases from V and 12 bases from J, with 13 bases between. Germline CDR1 reads ENHRY; CDR2 reads SYGVKD. The CDR3 length is 11 residues. The CDR3 sequence is CAISAASNMYF. DNA for the CDR3: TGTGCCATCAGTGCGGCTAGTAATATGTACTTC.

The chain links TRBV7-6 to TRBJ2-5, with TRBD1 matching 8 bases. TRBJ2-7 explains the end of the DNA better; the J call may be wrong. Per the germline V gene, CDR1 is SGHVS and CDR2 is FNYEAQ. This CDR3 has 15 amino acids. CDR3 amino acids: CASSLNRDRYDEQYF. The DNA of the CDR3 is TGTGCCAGCAGCCTAAACCGGGACAGGTACGACGAGCAGTACTTC.

This chain links TRBV4-3 with TRBJ2-3, with D hard to call. This CDR3 spans 16 amino acids. CDR1 and CDR2 from the germline V gene are LGHNA and YSLEER. With 4 bases removed from V and 6 bases from J, the gap between germline ends came to 20 bases. Here the CDR3 reads CASSPVEAGRRDTQYF. In DNA, the CDR3 is TGCGCCAGCAGCCCCGTCGAGGCTGGAAGACGGGATACGCAGTATTTT.

J is TRBJ2-2 and V is TRBV28; D perhaps matches TRBD2 (6 bases). Looked up from germline, CDR1 is MDHEN and CDR2 is SYDVKM. V shed 5 bases and J shed 4 bases, with 20 bases lying between them. The CDR3 runs to 17 residues. The CDR3 sequence is CASSLRAGTSGTGELFF. The CDR3 DNA follows: TGTGCCAGCAGTCTGAGGGCGGGGACCTCGGGCACCGGGGAGCTGTTTTTT.

This chain uses TRBV18 with TRBJ2-5; TRBD2 is a possible D gene (6 bases). V was shortened by 2 bases and J by 4 bases, with 20 bases between the two germline ends. Germline values: CDR1 KGHSH, CDR2 LQKENI. This CDR3 contains 17 residues. In nucleotides, the CDR3 is TGTGCCAGCTCACCAACGGCCGGGCGGGACCCCCCAGAGACCCAGTACTTC. It specifies CASSPTAGRDPPETQYF.

The chain is built from TRBV10-1 and TRBJ2-3; D not certain. With 3 bases removed from V and 2 bases from J, the gap between germline ends came to 9 bases. The CDR3 has 14 amino acids. CDR1 and CDR2 from the germline V gene are WNHNN and SYGVQD (reference sequence). The CDR3, as DNA: TGCGCCAGCAGTGACGAGATGGCCACAGATACGCAGTATTTT. Amino acid sequence: CASSDEMATDTQYF.

V and J are TRBV5-1 and TRBJ2-1; 7 bases align to TRBD2. V lost 0 bases and J lost 7; bases outside the gene matches: 10. The V gene's germline CDR1 is SGHRS and CDR2 YFSETQ. The CDR3 contains 16 residues. CDR3 sequence (DNA): TGCGCCAGCAGCTTGGCTGCGGGAGCAGCCGGGAATGAGCAGTTCTTC. It yields the protein CASSLAAGAAGNEQFF.

The chain is built from TRBV7-8 and TRBJ2-2; no reliable D call. In germline, CDR1 is SGHVS, CDR2 FQNEAQ. CDR3 size: 15 residues. Trimming pared 1 base from V and 6 bases from J, leaving 12 bases between. CDR3 amino acids: CASSLGATAAGELFF. CDR3 DNA sequence: TGTGCCAGCAGCTTAGGAGCCACGGCGGCCGGGGAGCTGTTTTTT.

The V gene is TRBV4-2, the J gene TRBJ2-3; 15 bases agree with TRBD2. The CDR3 sequence is 19 residues long. Germline V gene sequence: CDR1 LGHNA, CDR2 YNFKEQ. J was trimmed by 3 bases and V by 4 bases; bases with no gene match: 11. CDR3 loop: CASSRAGTSGRRGTDTQYF. The CDR3 DNA sequence: TGTGCCAGCAGCCGGGCCGGGACTAGCGGGAGGAGGGGTACAGATACGCAGTATTTT.

The rearrangement joins TRBV28 to TRBJ2-5, with no clear D. Germline lookup yields CDR1 MDHEN and CDR2 SYDVKM. CDR3 length: 16 residues. The germline V and J ends were trimmed by 5 bases and 2 bases, with 18 bases remaining between them. The CDR3 nucleotides are TGTGCCAGCAGTCCCACCGACGGCGACGGGCAAGAGACCCAGTACTTC. Protein product: CASSPTDGDGQETQYF.

This clone has a single count. The genes are TRBV2 and TRBJ2-1, with TRBD1 matching over 10 bases. This CDR3 region has 15 residues. Germline V gives CDR1 SNHLY, CDR2 FYNNEI. Trimming at V came to 5 bases and at J to 4 bases, leaving 5 bases not matched to a gene. The CDR3 here is CASSRDRGSYNEQFF. The CDR3 DNA reads as TGTGCCAGCAGTAGGGACAGGGGATCTTACAATGAGCAGTTCTTC.

V usage is TRBV4-1 and J usage is TRBJ1-5; 8 nucleotides agree with TRBD1. The CDR3 sequence is 15 residues long. Trimming at V came to 4 bases and at J to 0 bases, leaving 2 bases not matched to a gene. Per germline, CDR1 MGHRA and CDR2 YSYEKL. CDR3 coding DNA: TGCGCCAGCAGCCTCGACAGGGGTAGCAATCAGCCCCAGCATTTT. This gives the protein CASSLDRGSNQPQHF.

This rearrangement joins TRBV6-1 to TRBJ2-3; D tentatively fits TRBD1 or TRBD2 (5 bases each). Germline V gene data show CDR1 as MNHNS and CDR2 as SASEGT. The CDR3 has 14 residues. V was cut by 3 bases and J by 2 bases, with 9 bases left in between. CDR3 amino acids: CASSDRGVTDTQYF. CDR3 bases: TGTGCCAGCAGTGATCGAGGGGTCACAGATACGCAGTATTTT.

This chain links TRBV28 with TRBJ2-2; D perhaps matches TRBD1 (6 bases). V lost 6 bases and J lost 8, with 16 bases in between. CDR3 size: 14 residues. Germline V CDR1 and CDR2: MDHEN, SYDVKM. The CDR3 region has the DNA TGTGCCAGCAGATCAGGGGTGGGTCCGGGGGAGCTGTTTTTT. This encodes CASRSGVGPGELFF. The full variable domain, with the rest looked up from reference TRBV28 and TRBJ2-2, is DVKVTQSSRYLVKRTGEKVFLECVQDMDHENMFWYRQDPGLGLRLIYFSYDVKMKEKGDIPEGYSVSREKKERFSLILESASTNQTSMYLCASRSGVGPGELFFGEGSRLTVL.

The rearrangement uses TRBV7-2 and TRBJ1-3; D not certain. Trimming removed 1 base from V and 0 bases from J, with 4 bases in between. Per germline, CDR1 SGHTA and CDR2 FQGNSA. CDR3 length: 14 amino acids. Here the CDR3 DNA reads TGTGCCAGCAGCTTAGACAGCTCTGGAAACACCATATATTTT. Amino acids: CASSLDSSGNTIYF.

This chain joins TRBV5-4 and TRBJ1-6; TRBD1 might be the D (5 bases). This CDR3 spans 15 amino acids. The germline CDR1 and CDR2 sequences are SGHNT and YYREEE (reference sequence). V shed 1 base and J shed 7 bases, with 12 bases lying between them. In DNA, the CDR3 is TGTGCCAGCAGCTTGTCCAGGGCGCGAAATTCACCCCTCCACTTT. Translation gives CASSLSRARNSPLHF.

The chain carries TRBV18 and TRBJ2-1; TRBD2 matches 11 bases. The CDR3 extends over 15 amino acids. With 4 bases clipped from V and 6 bases from J, the junction kept 5 bases outside the gene matches. From germline, CDR1 is KGHSH and CDR2 LQKENI. In nucleotides, the CDR3 is TGTGCCAGCTCACAGGGACTAGCGGAACTCAATGAGCAGTTCTTC. Translation: CASSQGLAELNEQFF.

This chain links TRBV7-2 with TRBJ2-1; 7 bases match TRBD2. Germline V gene lookup returns CDR1 SGHTA and CDR2 FQGNSA. V lost 3 bases to trimming and J lost 4 bases; unmatched junction nucleotides: 3. CDR3 length: 14 amino acids. Here the CDR3 reads CASSFSSGYNEQFF. The CDR3 DNA is TGTGCCAGCAGCTTTTCTAGCGGTTACAATGAGCAGTTCTTC.

This clone has only a few counts. The V gene is TRBV27, the J gene TRBJ2-1, with 12 nucleotides matching TRBD2. From germline, CDR1 is MNHEY and CDR2 SMNVEV (reference sequence). CDR3 size: 16 residues. The J segment lost 8 bases and the V segment lost 4 bases, leaving 9 bases of the junction unmatched. In nucleotides, the CDR3 is TGTGCCAGCAGTTCTACACGACTAGCGGGAGATTATGAGCAGTTCTTC. Protein sequence: CASSSTRLAGDYEQFF.

This sequence joins TRBV19 and TRBJ1-5, with TRBD1 matching over 8 bases. Germline V gene lookup returns CDR1 LNHDA and CDR2 SQIVND (reference sequence). The CDR3 sequence is 15 residues long. Trimming cost V 6 bases and J 4 bases; bases outside gene matches: 8. This CDR3 reads CASRHRDRLNQPQHF. DNA for the CDR3: TGTGCCAGTAGGCACCGGGACAGGCTTAATCAGCCCCAGCATTTT.

The chain employs TRBV4-3 and TRBJ2-6; D is ambiguous. The germline CDR1 and CDR2 sequences are LGHNA and YSLEER. The CDR3 is 18 residues long. Trimming removed 0 bases at V and 0 bases at J, with 12 bases between. Written as DNA, the CDR3 is TGCGCCAGCAGCCAAGATTATGTCGGAAGCTCTGGGGCCAACGTCCTGACTTTC. As protein: CASSQDYVGSSGANVLTF.

The chain has TRBV29-1 and TRBJ2-3; possibly TRBD1 or TRBD2 for D (6 bases each). The CDR3 is made up of 13 amino acids. CDR1 is SQVTM, CDR2 ANQGSEA, per germline. Trimming left V 6 bases short and J 9 bases short, with 19 bases between. The CDR3 DNA reads TGCAGCGTCGGACGGGGGCGCTTCCAAACGCAGTATTTT. It encodes CSVGRGRFQTQYF.

The chain joins TRBV9 to TRBJ2-5; D remains ambiguous. The V and J ends lost 3 bases and 2 bases respectively, with 14 bases between them. The CDR3 consists of 15 residues. Germline V gene lookup returns CDR1 SGDLS and CDR2 YYNGEE. This CDR3 reads CASSEGGGKQETQYF. Here the CDR3 DNA reads TGTGCCAGCAGCGAGGGTGGTGGGAAACAAGAGACCCAGTACTTC.

V usage is TRBV9 and J usage is TRBJ2-2, with 12 bases fitting TRBD2. The CDR3 length is 14 residues. Germline V gives CDR1 SGDLS, CDR2 YYNGEE. With 8 bases clipped from V and 7 bases from J, the junction kept 6 bases outside the gene matches. CDR3 in DNA: TGTGCCAGTCAGACTAGCGGGAGCGGCGGGGAGCTGTTTTTT. Protein sequence: CASQTSGSGGELFF.

This sequence joins TRBV9 and TRBJ2-3; D ambiguous. The CDR3 runs 13 residues. Germline V CDR1 and CDR2: SGDLS, YYNGEE. V was clipped by 0 bases and J by 1 base, with 3 bases between them. The CDR3 loop reads CASSVEGTDTQYF. Written as DNA, the CDR3 is TGTGCCAGCAGCGTAGAGGGCACAGATACGCAGTATTTT.

This chain joins TRBV2 and TRBJ2-3; 10 nucleotides line up with TRBD2. V lost 5 bases and J lost 4; bases outside the gene matches: 15. The CDR3 loop spans 18 amino acids. Germline-derived CDR1 and CDR2 are SNHLY and FYNNEI. CDR3 sequence: CASSPGTYSGRRSDTQYF. The DNA of the CDR3 is TGTGCCAGCAGTCCCGGGACCTATAGCGGGAGGAGGTCAGATACGCAGTATTTT.

The genes are TRBV15 and TRBJ1-1; D is undetermined. In germline, CDR1 is LNHNV, CDR2 YYDKDF (reference sequence). V was clipped by 0 bases and J by 1 base, with 9 bases between them. This CDR3 is 15 amino acids long. This CDR3 reads CATSRDRQPNTEAFF. In DNA form, the CDR3 reads TGTGCCACCAGCAGAGATCGCCAGCCGAACACTGAAGCTTTCTTT.

The chain's CDR3 is CSVSPPGQNYEQYF. Written as DNA, the CDR3 is TGCAGCGTATCTCCTCCGGGACAGAACTACGAGCAGTACTTC. The rearrangement uses TRBV29-1 and TRBJ2-7; 7 bases align to TRBD1. Per the germline V gene, CDR1 is SQVTM and CDR2 is ANQGSEA. CDR3 length: 14 amino acids. Germline trimming cut 6 bases from V and 3 bases from J; bases unmatched to any gene: 11.

The rearrangement links TRBV4-3 to TRBJ2-1; the D is unclear. The ends were cut back, 0 bases at V and 1 base at J, with 10 bases in the middle. The CDR3 is made up of 16 amino acids. Germline CDR1 is LGHNA and CDR2 is YSLEER. The CDR3 DNA is TGCGCCAGCAGCCAAGAGGTCGGTTGGTCCTACAATGAGCAGTTCTTC. It encodes CASSQEVGWSYNEQFF.

The V gene is TRBV6-1, the J gene TRBJ1-3, with D perhaps TRBD1 (6 bases). V was shortened by 4 bases and J by 0 bases, with 10 bases between the two germline ends. The CDR3 length is 15 residues. CDR1 is MNHNS, CDR2 SASEGT, per germline. The CDR3 protein is CASSGTGISGNTIYF. The CDR3 DNA sequence: TGTGCCAGCAGTGGAACAGGGATCTCTGGAAACACCATATATTTT.

The sample holds a few counts of this clone. The V and J genes are TRBV25-1 and TRBJ1-2, with D hard to call. Germline-derived CDR1 and CDR2 are MGHDK and SYGVNS. CDR3 length: 13 amino acids. V dropped 6 bases and J dropped 1 base, with 9 bases sitting between them. The CDR3 sequence: CASSLGDNYGYTF. DNA of the CDR3: TGTGCCAGCAGCCTCGGAGATAACTATGGCTACACCTTC.